These T cell receptor beta chains were read from a single sample in a study of T cell repertoires and Cas9 in healthy adults. Generated by immunoSEQ multiplex PCR, the TCRdb table keeps only in-frame clones and is missing some. The repertoire holds tens of thousands of clones, under 95% seen once, with 1.5% to 1.8% in the top ten. Material: CD4+ effector T cells (CD127+, CD25-, CD137-, CD154-) from PBMCs; culture status not recorded. Source of these receptors: a human donor in good health. Both conserved end residues are part of each CDR3. A D gene is named only where the DNA matches it firmly. A clone size is listed for some rows: how often the clone was seen (once, few, many), or a class if it is expanded.

clone size,D gene,J gene,V gene,CDR3 DNA,CDR3 protein
-,-,TRBJ1-5,TRBV7-8,TGTGCCAGCAGCTTAGTAACAGCCGTAGGACAGCCCCAGCATTTT,CASSLVTAVGQPQHF
once,TRBD2,TRBJ2-2,TRBV30,TGTGCCTGGTCCGGGACTAGCGGGAGGGCCGCGAACACCGGGGAGCTGTTTTTT,CAWSGTSGRAANTGELFF
-,-,TRBJ1-2,TRBV6-6,TGTGCCAGCAGCCGACGGGGCTATGGCTACACCTTC,CASSRRGYGYTF
-,-,TRBJ2-7,TRBV5-1,TGCGCCAGCAGCAGAGGACAGGGAGGGGAGTACGAGCAGTACTTC,CASSRGQGGEYEQYF
-,TRBD2,TRBJ2-2,TRBV7-3,TGTGCCAGCAGCCTAAAGGGACTAGAGACCGGGGAGCTGTTTTTT,CASSLKGLETGELFF
-,TRBD2,TRBJ2-7,TRBV27,TGTGCCAGCAGTTCAGGACTAGCGGGAGGACGGGAGCAGTACTTC,CASSSGLAGGREQYF
-,-,TRBJ1-2,TRBV6-1,TGTGCCAGCAGTGAGGGGCTATCAGTTGGTGGCTACACCTTC,CASSEGLSVGGYTF
-,-,TRBJ1-1,TRBV28,TGTGCCAGCAGTTTCAGCAGGGGAGAAGCTTTCTTT,CASSFSRGEAFF
-,TRBD1,TRBJ2-5,TRBV28,TGTGCCAGCAGTGGGGTTGACAGGGGCCCCCAAGAGACCCAGTACTTC,CASSGVDRGPQETQYF
-,TRBD1,TRBJ2-7,TRBV28,TGTGCCAGCAGGGGGGACAGGTTCAGCTCCTACGAGCAGTACTTC,CASRGDRFSSYEQYF
-,TRBD1,TRBJ1-3,TRBV29-1,TGCAGCGTTGCCCGGACAGGGTCTGGAAACACCATATATTTT,CSVARTGSGNTIYF
-,-,TRBJ1-1,TRBV11-2,TGTGCCAGCAGCCTCCGACGGGGGCGGCGGAACACTGAAGCTTTCTTT,CASSLRRGRRNTEAFF
-,-,TRBJ2-5,TRBV9,TGTGCCAGCAGCTCGCAACTCGCCCAAGAGACCCAGTACTTC,CASSSQLAQETQYF
once,-,TRBJ1-5,TRBV6-1,TGTGCCAGCAGCCTCCGGGCAGCCGGCCAGCCCCAGCATTTT,CASSLRAAGQPQHF
-,-,TRBJ2-3,TRBV20-1,TGCAGTGCTAGTCATAGAACGCAGTATTTT,CSASHRTQYF
-,TRBD1,TRBJ2-7,TRBV2,TGTGCCAGCAGTCCCCGGGACAGGAGAACCTACGAGCAGTACTTC,CASSPRDRRTYEQYF
-,TRBD1,TRBJ1-2,TRBV5-4,TGTGCCAGCAGCTTGCAGGGGGGAGGGTATGGCTACACCTTC,CASSLQGGGYGYTF
-,TRBD2,TRBJ2-1,TRBV27,TGTGCCAGCAGTTTCGTTAGGACTAGCGGGAGGGCCGCAAATGAGCAGTTCTTC,CASSFVRTSGRAANEQFF
-,-,TRBJ1-5,TRBV14,TGTGCCAGCAGCCAGGGGGCAGGTCAGCCCCAGCATTTT,CASSQGAGQPQHF
-,-,TRBJ2-1,TRBV6-4,TGTGCCAGCAGTGACTCGACACGTTCTTCCTACAATGAGCAGTTCTTC,CASSDSTRSSYNEQFF
once,-,TRBJ2-1,TRBV10-3,TGTGCCATCAGTGCCAGGGCCCCTGATGAGCAGTTCTTC,CAISARAPDEQFF
few,-,TRBJ1-6,TRBV6-6,TGTGCCAGCAGTTACTCCGAGGGAGGATCACCCCTCCACTTT,CASSYSEGGSPLHF
-,TRBD1,TRBJ1-3,TRBV6-5,TGTGCCAGCAGTTACTCGGGACAGGGGACAGGAAACACCATATATTTT,CASSYSGQGTGNTIYF
-,-,TRBJ1-5,TRBV11-2,TGTGCCAGCAGCTTGGGGACGTCGGGCAGTCAGCCCCAGCATTTT,CASSLGTSGSQPQHF
-,-,TRBJ2-7,TRBV14,TGTGCCAGCAGCTCCCCCTACGAGCAGTACTTC,CASSSPYEQYF
-,-,TRBJ2-3,TRBV9,TGTGCCAGCAGCCCCTCCACAGATACGCAGTATTTT,CASSPSTDTQYF
few,-,TRBJ2-5,TRBV5-3,TGTGCCAGAAGCTTTCTGGGATGGGGAGAGACCCAGTACTTC,CARSFLGWGETQYF
-,-,TRBJ1-6,TRBV6-1,TGTGCCAGCAGTGAATCCGACAATTCACCCCTCCACTTT,CASSESDNSPLHF
-,-,TRBJ1-4,TRBV10-3,TGTGCCATCAGTGAGTTGGCGGGCCATGAAAAACTGTTTTTT,CAISELAGHEKLFF
-,-,TRBJ2-6,TRBV5-6,TGTGCCAGCAGCGGCACAGCTATTATCTCTGGGGCCAACGTCCTGACTTTC,CASSGTAIISGANVLTF
-,-,TRBJ2-1,TRBV9,TGTGCCAGCAGTACTTTAACAGCAAATGAGCAGTTCTTC,CASSTLTANEQFF
-,TRBD1,TRBJ2-1,TRBV5-1,TGCGCCAGCAGCCCAGGACAGGGTGCCTATGAGCAGTTCTTC,CASSPGQGAYEQFF
-,TRBD2,TRBJ2-7,TRBV27,TGTGCCAGCAGTCCGGGACTAGCGGGAGACGAGCAGTACTTC,CASSPGLAGDEQYF
-,TRBD1,TRBJ1-1,TRBV7-2,TGTGCCACCCGGACAGGATCCTTGAACACTGAAGCTTTCTTT,CATRTGSLNTEAFF
-,-,TRBJ1-3,TRBV7-9,TGTGCCAGCAGCTTAGAACCTTACAGCTCTGGAAACACCATATATTTT,CASSLEPYSSGNTIYF
-,TRBD2,TRBJ2-1,TRBV5-1,TGCGCCAGCAGCTTGAGTGGGACTAGCAATGAGCAGTTCTTC,CASSLSGTSNEQFF
-,TRBD2,TRBJ2-6,TRBV6-1,TGTGCCAGCAGTGCTTTCGGGACTAGCGTTAGCTCTGGGGCCAACGTCCTGACTTTC,CASSAFGTSVSSGANVLTF
-,-,TRBJ1-2,TRBV28,TGTGCCAGCAGTTTAGTAGCCGGCAGGGGCCATGGCTACACCTTC,CASSLVAGRGHGYTF
-,-,TRBJ2-5,TRBV28,TGTGCCAGCAGTGACATAGACCAAGAGACCCAGTACTTC,CASSDIDQETQYF
once,-,TRBJ2-3,TRBV7-2,TGTGCCAGCAGCTTACAGGCAGATACGCAGTATTTT,CASSLQADTQYF
-,-,TRBJ1-1,TRBV6-5,TGTGCCAGCAACAAGGGCTTGAACACTGAAGCTTTCTTT,CASNKGLNTEAFF
once,-,TRBJ1-6,TRBV27,TGTGCCAGCAGTCCGCGAAGAAATTCACCCCTCCACTTT,CASSPRRNSPLHF
-,TRBD1,TRBJ2-7,TRBV6-5,TGTGCCAGCAGTTTCCGGGACAGGGGTTACGAGCAGTACTTC,CASSFRDRGYEQYF
-,-,TRBJ1-2,TRBV11-3,TGTGCCAGCACCCCGGGGTGGGGAGGTGGCTACACCTTC,CASTPGWGGGYTF
-,-,TRBJ1-1,TRBV28,TGTGCCAGCAGACGGATTTCTGAAGCTTTCTTT,CASRRISEAFF